The 28 T cell receptor beta chains below come from one sample, sequenced in a study of OX40 agonist ivuxolimab in advanced cancers. Sequencing was performed with immunoSEQ multiplex PCR; in TCRdb, only in-frame clones are kept and a portion is missing. Among around 66,000 clones listed, about nine tenths were seen once. This material consisted of CD4+ or CD8+ T cells sorted from blood, taken in a trial of the OX40 agonist ivuxolimab. The source is an adult with an advanced solid tumor such as melanoma, head and neck, liver or kidney cancer.

This chain joins TRBV5-6 and TRBJ1-5, with D uncertain. This CDR3 region has 13 residues. With 2 bases removed from V and 4 bases from J, the gap between germline ends came to 7 bases. Germline V gene lookup returns CDR1 SGHDT and CDR2 YYEEEE. The CDR3 DNA reads TGTGCCAGCAGCTTCTCTAGAAATCAGCCCCAGCATTTT. Encoded protein: CASSFSRNQPQHF.

V and J are TRBV11-3 and TRBJ2-3; D remains unclear. The V end was cut by 5 bases, the J end by 0 bases, with 9 bases between. In germline, CDR1 is SGHNT, CDR2 YENEEA. This CDR3 is 14 amino acids long. DNA of the CDR3: TGTGCCAGCAGCCCTCTGTCTAGCACAGATACGCAGTATTTT. Protein product: CASSPLSSTDTQYF.

This chain connects TRBV30 to TRBJ2-7; 7 bases are shared with TRBD2. Unmatched junction bases numbered 12, after V lost 7 bases and J lost 3 bases. The CDR3 has 14 amino acids. Germline lookup yields CDR1 GTSNPN and CDR2 SVGIG (reference sequence). DNA for the CDR3: TGTGCCTCAGACCCTAGCGGCACCTACTACGAGCAGTACTTC. This gives the protein CASDPSGTYYEQYF.

The gene calls are TRBV18 and TRBJ1-6; no reliable D call. The ends were cut back, 3 bases at V and 2 bases at J, with 20 bases in the middle. CDR3 size: 19 residues. CDR1 is KGHSH and CDR2 is LQKENI in the germline V gene. This chain's CDR3 is CASSPDGLGPYTYNSPLHF. The DNA for the CDR3 is TGTGCCAGCTCACCGGACGGACTTGGGCCTTATACCTATAATTCACCCCTCCACTTT.

This chain connects TRBV19 to TRBJ1-1, with D uncertain. V lost 7 bases and J lost 2, with 14 bases in between. Germline V gene data show CDR1 as LNHDA and CDR2 as SQIVND (reference sequence). The CDR3 contains 14 residues. The CDR3 here is CASTSARINTEAFF. The CDR3 DNA is TGTGCCAGTACCTCCGCCCGAATAAACACTGAAGCTTTCTTT.

This clone was recorded only once. The junction departs from germline at one end; a sequencing error may be responsible. The chain employs TRBV5-4 and TRBJ2-7; D not certain. From germline, CDR1 is SGHNT and CDR2 YYREEE (reference sequence). The CDR3 loop spans 12 amino acids. CDR3 DNA sequence: TGTGCCAGCAGTTTGGACCAGTCGCTTAGGTACTTC. Translation gives CASSLDQSLRYF. The entire variable domain, with the rest obtained from reference TRBV5-4 and TRBJ2-7, is as follows: ETGVTQSPTHLIKTRGQQVTLRCSSQSGHNTVSWYQQALGQGPQFIFQYYREEENGRGNFPPRFSGLQFPNYSSELNVNALELDDSALYLCASSLDQSLRYFGPGTRLTVT.

V is TRBV28 and J is TRBJ1-2; D ambiguous. CDR1 is MDHEN and CDR2 is SYDVKM in the germline V gene. V lost 1 base to trimming and J lost 8 bases, with 20 bases between them. The CDR3 sequence is 16 residues long. CDR3 sequence: CASSLYPQVGVGGYTF. CDR3 nucleotide sequence: TGTGCCAGCAGTTTATACCCCCAGGTCGGGGTGGGGGGCTACACCTTC.

The chain carries TRBV14 and TRBJ1-2, with a possible D match to TRBD1 (6 bases). Germline V gene lookup returns CDR1 SGHDN and CDR2 FVKESK. The CDR3 extends over 13 amino acids. The V gene lost 5 bases and the J gene lost 2 bases, with 9 bases spanning the gap. CDR3 residues: CASSAGVNYGYTF. In DNA, the CDR3 is TGTGCCAGCAGCGCAGGGGTCAACTATGGCTACACCTTC. Based on the CDR3 plus reference TRBV14 and TRBJ1-2, the full variable domain is EAGVTQFPSHSVIEKGQTVTLRCDPISGHDNLYWYRRVMGKEIKFLLHFVKESKQDESGMPNNRFLAERTGGTYSTLKVQPAELEDSGVYFCASSAGVNYGYTFGSGTRLTVV.

Here the CDR3 DNA reads TGTGCCAGCTCACCACAGGAGTCGAAGAACACTGAAGCTTTCTTT. It encodes CASSPQESKNTEAFF. The chain combines TRBV18 with TRBJ1-1; no clear D gene. CDR1 and CDR2 from the germline V gene are KGHSH and LQKENI. Trimming took 1 base from V and 1 from J, leaving 10 bases between them. The CDR3 covers 15 residues.

This chain uses TRBV19 with TRBJ2-3; possibly TRBD2 for D (5 bases). This CDR3 is 16 amino acids long. In germline, CDR1 is LNHDA, CDR2 SQIVND (reference sequence). V was pared by 3 bases and J by 2 bases, with 15 bases between. The CDR3 loop reads CASSMGALGLTDTQYF. CDR3 nucleotides: TGTGCCAGTAGTATGGGAGCGTTGGGCCTCACAGATACGCAGTATTTT.

This chain links TRBV19 with TRBJ2-2; the match to TRBD1 covers 7 bases. Germline V gene data show CDR1 as LNHDA and CDR2 as SQIVND (reference sequence). V was pared by 7 bases and J by 4 bases, with 15 bases of the junction left unmatched. This CDR3 spans 17 amino acids. The CDR3 DNA follows: TGTGCCAGTACGAGGACAGGCCTTACCGCGGGCACCGGGGAGCTGTTTTTT. Translating gives CASTRTGLTAGTGELFF. Supplemented by reference TRBV19 and TRBJ2-2, the full variable domain reads DGGITQSPKYLFRKEGQNVTLSCEQNLNHDAMYWYRQDPGQGLRLIYYSQIVNDFQKGDIAEGYSVSREKKESFPLTVTSAQKNPTAFYLCASTRTGLTAGTGELFFGEGSRLTVL.

This chain uses TRBV7-2 with TRBJ2-2; D gene unclear. V was pared by 5 bases and J by 4 bases, with 8 bases between. CDR1 and CDR2 from the germline V gene are SGHTA and FQGNSA. The CDR3 is 13 amino acids. This CDR3 reads CASSGVGTGELFF. CDR3 bases: TGTGCCAGCAGCGGGGTAGGCACCGGGGAGCTGTTTTTT.

The chain carries TRBV5-1 and TRBJ1-3; tentatively, D is TRBD1 (5 bases). The V end was cut by 0 bases, the J end by 0 bases, with 13 bases between. The CDR3 is made up of 17 amino acids. The germline V gene has CDR1 SGHRS and CDR2 YFSETQ. The CDR3 DNA follows: TGCGCCAGCAGCTTGGGGGGCGACAGCTTCTCTGGAAACACCATATATTTT. Translated: CASSLGGDSFSGNTIYF.

This clone was counted only a few times. This rearrangement joins TRBV27 to TRBJ2-3, with TRBD2 identical over 8 bases. This CDR3 is 17 amino acids long. V shed 0 bases and J 1 base; nucleotides not matched to a gene: 6. Germline CDR1 is MNHEY and CDR2 is SMNVEV (reference sequence). CDR3 sequence reads: CASSLSTVGGGTDTQYF. The CDR3, as DNA: TGTGCCAGCAGTTTATCGACCGTCGGGGGGGGCACAGATACGCAGTATTTT.

The J gene is TRBJ2-2, the V gene TRBV27, with TRBD2 matching 11 bases. Germline V gene sequence: CDR1 MNHEY, CDR2 SMNVEV (reference sequence). The CDR3 is made up of 16 amino acids. Trimming removed 7 bases from V and 7 bases from J; junction bases left unmatched: 11. The CDR3 spells CASTPLAGGTDGELFF. In DNA, the CDR3 is TGTGCCAGCACTCCCCTAGCGGGAGGAACGGACGGGGAGCTGTTTTTT.

V and J are TRBV4-3 and TRBJ2-2; D gene uncertain. The CDR3 is 12 residues long. Germline values: CDR1 LGHNA, CDR2 YSLEER. V dropped 0 bases and J dropped 7 bases, with 3 bases sitting between them. CDR3 bases: TGCGCCAGCAGCCAAGAGGTCGGGGAGCTGTTTTTT. This encodes CASSQEVGELFF.

The chain carries TRBV29-1 and TRBJ1-2; D uncertain. CDR3 length equals 12 residues. The germline V gene has CDR1 SQVTM and CDR2 ANQGSEA. V was shortened by 5 bases and J by 5 bases, with 12 bases between the two germline ends. CDR3 residues: CSVLRGSYGYTF. The CDR3 nucleotides are TGCAGCGTTCTTAGAGGTTCATATGGCTACACCTTC.

The genes are TRBV15 and TRBJ1-5; D call uncertain. CDR3 length equals 13 residues. Germline values: CDR1 LNHNV, CDR2 YYDKDF (reference sequence). V dropped 3 bases and J dropped 5 bases, with 8 bases sitting between them. CDR3 coding DNA: TGTGCCACCAGCAGGCGGCTTGATCAGCCCCAGCATTTT. It yields the protein CATSRRLDQPQHF.

This clone turned up a few times. The gene calls are TRBV7-3 and TRBJ2-1; a possible D gene is TRBD1 (6 bases). The CDR3 is 14 amino acids. V lost 4 bases, J lost 1 base, and 8 bases lay in between. Germline CDR1 SGHTA, CDR2 FQGTGA. The CDR3 nucleotides read TGTGCCAGCAGCTATGACAGGTCCTACAATGAGCAGTTCTTC. It encodes CASSYDRSYNEQFF.

This clone was recorded only once. The CDR3 sequence: CASSFSGGAQAGELFF. In DNA, the CDR3 is TGTGCCAGCAGCTTTAGCGGGGGGGCTCAGGCCGGGGAGCTGTTTTTT. This sequence joins TRBV7-6 and TRBJ2-2; 11 positions match TRBD2. The CDR3 extends over 16 amino acids. V gave up 3 bases and J gave up 6 bases; unmatched junction bases: 6. Germline CDR1 and CDR2: SGHVS and FNYEAQ.

This clone occurred a few times. Here the CDR3 reads CASSLVSGNEQFF. CDR3 bases: TGTGCCAGCAGCTTGGTATCCGGGAATGAGCAGTTCTTC. This rearrangement joins TRBV5-4 to TRBJ2-1; D unclear. V was shortened by 0 bases and J by 7 bases, with 8 bases between the two germline ends. Germline CDR1 and CDR2: SGHNT and YYREEE (reference sequence). The CDR3 has 13 residues.

This chain links TRBV6-6 with TRBJ2-7; D is tentatively TRBD1 or TRBD2 (5 bases each). Trimming pared 5 bases from V and 9 bases from J, leaving 14 bases between. CDR1 is MNHNY, CDR2 SVGAGI, per germline (reference sequence). The CDR3 is 12 residues long. CDR3 in amino acids: CASSLDLGVQYF. CDR3 in DNA: TGTGCCAGCAGTCTTGATCTGGGGGTGCAGTACTTC.

This chain links TRBV7-2 with TRBJ1-4, with TRBD1 matching over 9 bases. The V and J ends lost 5 bases and 11 bases, in that order; junction bases with no gene match: 9. The CDR3 consists of 14 residues. The germline V gene encodes CDR1 SGHTA and CDR2 FQGNSA. The CDR3 loop reads CASSPGTGTNKLFF. The CDR3 coding sequence is TGTGCCAGCAGCCCCGGGACAGGGACGAATAAACTGTTTTTT.

V gene TRBV18 combines with J gene TRBJ1-5, with no clear D. The V gene lost 4 bases and the J gene lost 6 bases, with 13 bases spanning the gap. The germline CDR1 and CDR2 sequences are KGHSH and LQKENI. The CDR3 runs to 14 residues. The CDR3 reads CASSRPGEGQPQHF. CDR3 in DNA: TGTGCCAGCTCACGGCCCGGTGAGGGTCAGCCCCAGCATTTT.

This sequence joins TRBV19 and TRBJ1-1, with D possibly being TRBD1 (5 bases). This CDR3 has 15 residues. V shed 6 bases and J shed 0 bases, with 14 bases lying between them. Germline V gene data show CDR1 as LNHDA and CDR2 as SQIVND (reference sequence). The DNA of the CDR3 is TGTGCCAGTAGAGGTCAGACAGTGATGAACACTGAAGCTTTCTTT. Residues: CASRGQTVMNTEAFF. Drawing the rest from reference TRBV19 and TRBJ1-1, the complete variable domain is DGGITQSPKYLFRKEGQNVTLSCEQNLNHDAMYWYRQDPGQGLRLIYYSQIVNDFQKGDIAEGYSVSREKKESFPLTVTSAQKNPTAFYLCASRGQTVMNTEAFFGQGTRLTVV.

The V and J genes are TRBV19 and TRBJ2-1; a weak D match, TRBD1 (5 bases). With 4 bases removed from V and 7 bases from J, the gap between germline ends came to 14 bases. CDR1 LNHDA and CDR2 SQIVND come from the germline V gene (reference sequence). This CDR3 contains 14 residues. The CDR3 spells CASSKADMANEQFF. The CDR3 region has the DNA TGTGCCAGTAGTAAGGCGGACATGGCGAATGAGCAGTTCTTC.

The chain couples TRBV6-5 to TRBJ2-7; no clear D gene. Germline V CDR1 and CDR2: MNHEY, SVGAGI. The CDR3 contains 11 residues. Trimming pared 6 bases from V and 6 bases from J, leaving 9 bases between. CDR3 nucleotide sequence: TGTGCCAGCAGCCAGTCGGTCGAGCAGTACTTC. This sequence encodes CASSQSVEQYF.

The rearrangement links TRBV5-4 to TRBJ2-6; TRBD1 might be the D (6 bases). CDR3 length equals 17 residues. Germline V gene sequence: CDR1 SGHNT, CDR2 YYREEE (reference sequence). Trimming removed 2 bases from V and 0 bases from J, with 12 bases in between. The CDR3 nucleotides read TGTGCCAGCAGCTTCGATGCAGGGGCCTCTGGGGCCAACGTCCTGACTTTC. Translating it yields CASSFDAGASGANVLTF.